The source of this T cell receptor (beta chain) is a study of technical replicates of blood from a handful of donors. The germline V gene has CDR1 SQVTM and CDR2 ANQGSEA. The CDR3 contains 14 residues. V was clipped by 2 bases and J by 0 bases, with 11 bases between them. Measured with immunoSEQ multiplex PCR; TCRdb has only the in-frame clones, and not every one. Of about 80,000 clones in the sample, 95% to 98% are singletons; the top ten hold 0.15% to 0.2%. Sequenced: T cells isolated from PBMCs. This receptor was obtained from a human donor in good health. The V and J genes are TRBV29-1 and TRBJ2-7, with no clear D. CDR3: CSVELMADSYEQYF. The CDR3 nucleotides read TGCAGCGTTGAATTGATGGCAGACTCCTACGAGCAGTACTTC.